Below are 27 T cell receptor beta chains sequenced from a single sample in a study of CD8 T cells in ankylosing spondylitis. TCRdb re-analysed the 5' RACE reads in MiXCR, keeping a single row per CDR3 protein. The sample contains fewer than 650,000 distinct CDR3 sequences, approximately 11% of which appear only once. Study-level findings and limits: Seemingly characteristic of ankylosing spondylitis blood was a TCR beta motif consisting of about 8 highly homologous variants.

Their antigens remain unidentified. Sequencing was done on a sample of blood, either unsorted or a sorted T cell fraction (not recorded which). These receptors were collected from a male donor with ankylosing spondylitis.

This clonotype was seen just once. CDR3 loop: CASSSQGAQEQYF. CDR3 coding DNA: TGTGCCAGCAGCTCCCAGGGGGCGCAGGAGCAGTACTTC. The chain is built from TRBV5-4 and TRBJ2-7, with 8 bases lining up with TRBD1. V lost 3 bases to trimming and J lost 7 bases; unmatched junction nucleotides: 6. Germline V gives CDR1 SGHNT, CDR2 YYREEE (reference sequence). This CDR3 is 13 amino acids long.

The gene calls are TRBV7-2 and TRBJ1-2; D may be TRBD1 (5 bases). V was trimmed by 4 bases and J by 5 bases, leaving 17 bases between them. The CDR3 runs 15 residues. Germline assignment: CDR1 SGHTA and CDR2 FQGNSA. This CDR3 reads CASSSSGTGLYGYTF. The CDR3 nucleotides read TGTGCCAGCAGCTCTAGTGGCACAGGCCTTTATGGCTACACCTTC. Complete variable domain (other parts from reference TRBV7-2 and TRBJ1-2): GAGVSQSPSNKVTEKGKDVELRCDPISGHTALYWYRQSLGQGLEFLIYFQGNSAPDKSGLPSDRFSAERTGGSVSTLTIQRTQQEDSAVYLCASSSSGTGLYGYTFGSGTRLTVV.

The chain is built from TRBV29-1 and TRBJ2-7, with D hard to call. Germline V gives CDR1 SQVTM, CDR2 ANQGSEA. The V and J ends lost 4 bases and 4 bases respectively, with 5 bases between them. The CDR3 extends over 10 amino acids. In DNA, the CDR3 is TGCAGCGTTGTGGAATACGAGCAGTACTTC. It specifies CSVVEYEQYF.

The table lists this clonotype with a count of one. The chain couples TRBV10-3 to TRBJ2-1; D call uncertain. Germline lookup yields CDR1 ENHRY and CDR2 SYGVKD. CDR3 length: 15 residues. Trimming shortened V by 0 bases and J by 7 bases, and 13 bases separated the two germline ends. The CDR3 DNA reads as TGTGCCATCAGTGAGTCATCGCTATTCTGGAATGAGCAGTTCTTC. This sequence encodes CAISESSLFWNEQFF.

This clonotype was picked up many times. The rearrangement uses TRBV24-1 and TRBJ2-4, with D perhaps matching TRBD2 (6 bases). In germline, CDR1 is KGHDR, CDR2 SFDVKD. This CDR3 contains 14 residues. Between the trimmed V and J ends, which lost 5 bases and 8 bases, there was a span of 15 bases. CDR3 nucleotide sequence: TGTGCCACCAGTGCCGGGAGTATCGGAGACATTCAGTACTTC. Its protein product is CATSAGSIGDIQYF.

The CDR3 region is CASSLAGANGYTF. For the CDR3, the DNA is TGTGCCAGCAGCTTAGCTGGGGCGAATGGCTACACCTTC. This chain links TRBV7-9 with TRBJ1-2; a possible D gene is TRBD1 (5 bases). This CDR3 has 13 residues. Trimming removed 0 bases at V and 6 bases at J, with 8 bases between. CDR1 is SEHNR and CDR2 is FQNEAQ in the germline V gene (reference sequence).

The chain uses TRBV11-3 and TRBJ2-2; D may match TRBD1 or TRBD2 (6 bases each). CDR1 is SGHNT, CDR2 YENEEA, per germline. V lost 5 bases and J lost 6, with 16 bases in between. The CDR3 runs 15 residues. The CDR3 spells CASSRVGRGPGELFF. The CDR3, as DNA: TGTGCCAGCAGCCGAGTTGGCCGGGGGCCCGGGGAGCTGTTTTTT.

Only a few counts were recorded for this clonotype. This chain connects TRBV3-1 to TRBJ2-7; TRBD2 matches at 7 bases. From germline, CDR1 is LGHDT and CDR2 YNNKEL (reference sequence). V trimming: 6 bases; J trimming: 5 bases; junction bases outside the gene matches: 7. This CDR3 has 13 residues. In nucleotides, the CDR3 is TGTGCCAGCAGGGACGGACTAGGGCACGAGCAGTACTTC. Its protein is CASRDGLGHEQYF.

The V call is TRBV24-1, the J call TRBJ2-6, with D unclear. CDR1 is KGHDR and CDR2 is SFDVKD in the germline V gene. There are 15 residues in the CDR3. V was trimmed by 7 bases and J by 0 bases, leaving 9 bases between them. CDR3 coding DNA: TGTGCCACCAGCGGGCAGTTCTCTGGGGCCAACGTCCTGACTTTC. Protein product: CATSGQFSGANVLTF.

This clonotype occurred a few times. The chain carries TRBV5-1 and TRBJ2-7; no clear D gene. The CDR3 extends over 14 amino acids. V was shortened by 4 bases and J by 4 bases, with 15 bases between the two germline ends. Germline V gene lookup returns CDR1 SGHRS and CDR2 YFSETQ. CDR3 amino acids: CASSLGRENYEQYV. DNA for the CDR3: TGCGCCAGCAGCCTTGGCAGAGAAAATTACGAGCAGTACGTC.

This clonotype was seen a handful of times. J is TRBJ2-4 and V is TRBV11-2, with D tentatively TRBD1 (6 bases). The CDR3 spans 14 residues. The V end was cut by 8 bases, the J end by 7 bases, with 18 bases between. The germline gives CDR1 SGHAT, CDR2 FQNNGV. CDR3 bases: TGTGCCAGCCAAATACACTACAGGGAGAACATTCAGTACTTC. Its protein is CASQIHYRENIQYF.

This clonotype was seen only a few times. The chain recombines TRBV7-9 with TRBJ1-1; D is ambiguous. Trimming shortened V by 4 bases and J by 2 bases, and 5 bases separated the two germline ends. The CDR3 is 12 residues long. Germline CDR1 reads SEHNR; CDR2 reads FQNEAQ (reference sequence). The CDR3 DNA follows: TGTGCCAGCAGCTCTTTTAACACTGAAGCTTTCTTT. As protein: CASSSFNTEAFF.

This sequence joins TRBV20-1 and TRBJ2-5, with D possibly being TRBD2 (6 bases). Germline V gives CDR1 DFQATT, CDR2 SNEGSKA (reference sequence). The CDR3 is made up of 12 amino acids. Trimming shortened V by 6 bases and J by 5 bases, and 13 bases separated the two germline ends. The CDR3 sequence: CSALDYGETQYF. The DNA for the CDR3 is TGCAGTGCCCTGGACTACGGTGAGACCCAGTACTTC.

There are many counts of this clonotype. This chain uses TRBV14 with TRBJ1-5; unclear D gene. With 2 bases removed from V and 6 bases from J, the gap between germline ends came to 5 bases. The germline CDR1 and CDR2 sequences are SGHDN and FVKESK. The length of the CDR3 is 12 residues. The chain's CDR3 is CASSQSGQPQHF. For the CDR3, the DNA is TGTGCCAGCAGCCAATCGGGTCAGCCCCAGCATTTT.

V usage is TRBV19 and J usage is TRBJ2-1, with 7 nucleotides matching TRBD1. The V gene's germline CDR1 is LNHDA and CDR2 SQIVND (reference sequence). V was clipped by 3 bases and J by 8 bases; unmatched bases: 10. The CDR3 has 15 residues. The CDR3 DNA sequence: TGTGCCAGTAGTATTTTGGGACAGTGGATGGATGAGCAGTTCTTC. Its translation: CASSILGQWMDEQFF.

V gene TRBV5-1 combines with J gene TRBJ2-1; D possibly matches TRBD1 or TRBD2 (7 bases each). V lost 7 bases to trimming and J lost 2 bases, with 16 bases between them. The CDR3 spans 15 residues. Germline V gene sequence: CDR1 SGHRS, CDR2 YFSETQ. Here the CDR3 reads CASAPQGRAYNEQFF. The CDR3 DNA sequence: TGCGCCAGCGCCCCACAGGGGAGGGCCTACAATGAGCAGTTCTTC.

The genes are TRBV5-1 and TRBJ2-2; possibly TRBD1 for D (5 bases). The CDR3 loop spans 15 amino acids. Between the trimmed V and J ends, which lost 4 bases and 6 bases, there was a span of 16 bases. Germline V lookup: CDR1 SGHRS, CDR2 YFSETQ. The CDR3 bases are TGCGCCAGCAGCCCCTCCACGCAGGGCCCCGGGGAGCTGTTTTTT. Translating it yields CASSPSTQGPGELFF.

This clonotype appeared many times. This rearrangement joins TRBV25-1 to TRBJ1-4, with TRBD1 matching 10 bases. Germline CDR1 and CDR2: MGHDK and SYGVNS. The CDR3 runs to 14 residues. With V trimmed by 6 bases and J by 7 bases, 5 bases remained unmatched. Here the CDR3 reads CASRRQGAAEKLFF. DNA for the CDR3: TGTGCCAGCAGACGACAGGGGGCGGCTGAAAAACTGTTTTTT. Variable domain in full (rest from reference TRBV25-1 and TRBJ1-4): EADIYQTPRYLVIGTGKKITLECSQTMGHDKMYWYQQDPGMELHLIHYSYGVNSTEKGDLSSESTVSRIRTEHFPLTLESARPSHTSQYLCASRRQGAAEKLFFGSGTQLSVL.

This clonotype was observed a handful of times. The V and J genes are TRBV12-3 or TRBV12-4 and TRBJ2-4; 7 bases line up with TRBD2. J was trimmed by 1 base and V by 3 bases; bases with no gene match: 9. The CDR3 totals 17 residues. CDR3 in DNA: TGTGCCAGCAGTTTCTCCCCAAGCGGGACGGCCAAAAACATTCAGTACTTC. Translation gives CASSFSPSGTAKNIQYF.

The J gene is TRBJ1-4, the V gene TRBV6-1; 10 bases agree with TRBD1. With 5 bases clipped from V and 5 bases from J, the junction kept 11 bases outside the gene matches. The CDR3 runs to 17 residues. CDR1 and CDR2 (germline): MNHNS, SASEGT. The CDR3 protein is CASSNDGGGQGNEKLFF. The CDR3 DNA follows: TGTGCCAGCAGTAATGATGGTGGGGGACAGGGGAATGAAAAACTGTTTTTT.

The genes are TRBV7-9 and TRBJ1-2; 8 bases map to TRBD1. The CDR3 is 16 residues long. V shed 2 bases, J shed 3 bases, and the junction held 8 bases outside the gene matches. Germline assignment: CDR1 SEHNR and CDR2 FQNEAQ (reference sequence). The CDR3 region is CASSLSRTTGDYGYTF. The CDR3 region has the DNA TGTGCCAGCAGCTTATCCCGAACGACAGGGGACTATGGCTACACCTTC.

V usage is TRBV30 and J usage is TRBJ2-1; TRBD2 might be the D (6 bases). Germline CDR1 is GTSNPN and CDR2 is SVGIG (reference sequence). The V gene lost 2 bases and the J gene lost 4 bases, with 15 bases spanning the gap. This CDR3 comprises 15 residues. The CDR3 region is CAWSKERVGYNEQFF. CDR3 nucleotide sequence: TGTGCCTGGAGTAAAGAGCGGGTGGGGTACAATGAGCAGTTCTTC.

The V call is TRBV11-2, the J call TRBJ2-3, with 11 bases aligning to TRBD2. The CDR3 is 18 residues long. Germline lookup yields CDR1 SGHAT and CDR2 FQNNGV. V dropped 3 bases and J dropped 3; count of bases not matched to a gene: 11. In nucleotides, the CDR3 is TGTGCCAGCAGCTTTAACCGACTAGCGGGAATGGGGACAGATACGCAGTATTTT. Translated, it gives CASSFNRLAGMGTDTQYF.

The CDR3 DNA reads as TGCAGTGTCCGCGGGACTCCGGGGGAAAAACTGTTTTTT. Translation gives CSVRGTPGEKLFF. This chain connects TRBV20-1 to TRBJ1-4; D possibly corresponds to TRBD1 (5 bases). Trimming removed 7 bases from V and 8 bases from J, with 17 bases in between. Germline V gene lookup returns CDR1 DFQATT and CDR2 SNEGSKA (reference sequence). The CDR3 length is 13 residues.

This clonotype was seen more than once but under ten times. This rearrangement joins TRBV5-1 to TRBJ1-1; D call uncertain. The CDR3 runs to 16 residues. Trimming left V 4 bases short and J 5 bases short, with 21 bases between. Germline loops: CDR1 SGHRS, CDR2 YFSETQ. CDR3 loop: CASSPRTSNVETEAFF. The CDR3 DNA reads as TGCGCCAGCAGCCCAAGGACCAGTAACGTGGAGACTGAAGCTTTCTTT.

The sample holds many counts of this clonotype. This rearrangement joins TRBV29-1 to TRBJ2-1; unclear D gene. Germline values: CDR1 SQVTM, CDR2 ANQGSEA. V shed 1 base and J shed 3 bases, with 16 bases lying between them. The CDR3 contains 16 residues. The CDR3 DNA reads TGCAGCGTTGAAGTCTCATCGCCCGACCTCTACAATGAGCAGTTCTTC. This codes for CSVEVSSPDLYNEQFF.

In its sample, this clonotype was seen a few times. V usage is TRBV20-1 and J usage is TRBJ2-1; 9 bases align to TRBD2. Germline lookup yields CDR1 DFQATT and CDR2 SNEGSKA (reference sequence). The CDR3 has 20 residues. V lost 1 base, J lost 9 bases, and 25 bases stayed unmatched. CDR3 loop: CSARGGHAGGPLTPPGEQFF. The CDR3 DNA reads TGCAGTGCTAGAGGGGGACACGCGGGAGGGCCTTTAACCCCCCCCGGTGAGCAGTTCTTC.